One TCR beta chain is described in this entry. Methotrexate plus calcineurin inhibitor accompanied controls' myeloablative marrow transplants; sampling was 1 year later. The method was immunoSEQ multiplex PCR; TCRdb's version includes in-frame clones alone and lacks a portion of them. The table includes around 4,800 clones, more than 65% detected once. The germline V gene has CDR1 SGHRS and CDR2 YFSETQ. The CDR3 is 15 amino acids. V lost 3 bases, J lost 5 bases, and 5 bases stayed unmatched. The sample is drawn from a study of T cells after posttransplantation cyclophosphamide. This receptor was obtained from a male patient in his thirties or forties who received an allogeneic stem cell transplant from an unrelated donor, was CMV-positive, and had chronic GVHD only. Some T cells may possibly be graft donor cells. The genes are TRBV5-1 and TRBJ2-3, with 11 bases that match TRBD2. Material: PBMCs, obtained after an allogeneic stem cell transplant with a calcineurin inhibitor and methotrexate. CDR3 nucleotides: TGCGCCAGCAGCTCCGCCGGACTAGCGGGAGATACGCAGTATTTT. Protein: CASSSAGLAGDTQYF.